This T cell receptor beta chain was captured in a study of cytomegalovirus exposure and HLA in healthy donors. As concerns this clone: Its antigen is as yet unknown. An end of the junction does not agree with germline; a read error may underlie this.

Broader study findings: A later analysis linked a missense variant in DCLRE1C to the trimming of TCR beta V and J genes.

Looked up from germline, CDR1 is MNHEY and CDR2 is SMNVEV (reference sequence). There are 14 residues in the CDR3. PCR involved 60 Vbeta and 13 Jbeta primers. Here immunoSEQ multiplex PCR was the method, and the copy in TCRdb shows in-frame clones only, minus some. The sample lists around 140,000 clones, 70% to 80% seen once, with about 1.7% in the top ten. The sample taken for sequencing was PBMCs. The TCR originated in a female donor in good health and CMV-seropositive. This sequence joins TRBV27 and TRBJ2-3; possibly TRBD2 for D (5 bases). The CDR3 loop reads CASSFYASTDTQCF. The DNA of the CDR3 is TGTGCCAGCAGTTTTTACGCTAGCACAGATACGCAGTGTTTT.